This T cell receptor (beta chain) was identified in a study of T cells in Graves' hyperthyroidism and ophthalmopathy. Hyperthyroidism in the patients, aged 18 to 65, was newly diagnosed and under 2 months in duration. This clonotype was seen at least ten times. The antigen remains undetermined. Germline V gene data show CDR1 as SNHLY and CDR2 as FYNNEI. This CDR3 comprises 10 residues. RNA transcripts gave rise to amplified TCR beta CDR3 regions. The HTBI primer set drove a first-round RT-PCR of the TCR CDR3. MiXCR was run by TCRdb on the multiplex PCR reads, yielding one entry per CDR3 protein. Counted here are around 540,000 distinct CDR3 sequences, more than 45% occurring once; the ten biggest clones make up 8% to 8.5%. Study results and caveats: The blood repertoire included most of the expanded thyroid clonotypes above 0.001. Stable hyperthyroidism and ophthalmopathy were separated using 13 V-J signatures. Progression to ophthalmopathy was predicted a median of approximately seven months early.

This receptor was obtained from a woman aged 18-30 years with Graves' hyperthyroidism. The sequenced sample consisted of peripheral blood or thyroid tissue (not recorded which). The V gene is TRBV2, the J gene TRBJ1-4; D unresolved. CDR3 residues: CASGLEKLFF. CDR3 sequence (DNA): TGTGCTAGCGGTCTGGAAAAACTGTTTTTT. Using reference TRBV2 and TRBJ1-4 for the parts outside the CDR3, the full variable domain is EPEVTQTPSHQVTQMGQEVILRCVPISNHLYFYWYRQILGQKVEFLVSFYNNEISEKSEIFDDQFSVERPDGSNFTLKIRSTKLEDSAMYFCASGLEKLFFGSGTQLSVL.